Below, 22 T cell receptor beta chains from the same sample are listed, as sequenced in a study of cytomegalovirus exposure and HLA in healthy donors. Generated by immunoSEQ multiplex PCR, the TCRdb table keeps only in-frame clones and is missing some. The sample lists approximately 140,000 clones; approximately 86% were seen once. Sample: PBMCs. The receptors derive from a woman between 18 and 29 years old in good health and CMV-seropositive.

The rearrangement links TRBV18 to TRBJ1-1; 10 nucleotides match TRBD1. CDR1 KGHSH and CDR2 LQKENI come from the germline V gene. This CDR3 is 16 amino acids long. The V and J ends lost 4 bases and 5 bases, in that order; junction bases with no gene match: 10. CDR3 DNA sequence: TGTGCCAGCTCACTTGCGACAGGACAGGGGGAGACTGAAGCTTTCTTT. Residues: CASSLATGQGETEAFF.

The gene calls are TRBV6-5 and TRBJ1-4, with 11 bases identical to TRBD1. The germline CDR1 and CDR2 sequences are MNHEY and SVGAGI. V trimming: 2 bases; J trimming: 7 bases; junction bases outside the gene matches: 3. The CDR3 length is 15 residues. In DNA, the CDR3 is TGTGCCAGCAGTTACAGGGGGACAGGGGGTGAAAAACTGTTTTTT. Amino acid sequence: CASSYRGTGGEKLFF.

V gene TRBV27 combines with J gene TRBJ1-1; a possible D gene is TRBD1 (6 bases). Trimming stripped 6 bases from V and 6 bases from J, with 14 bases between. The CDR3 contains 13 residues. Per the germline V gene, CDR1 is MNHEY and CDR2 is SMNVEV (reference sequence). The CDR3 is CASSKQGGAEAFF. The CDR3 DNA sequence: TGTGCCAGCAGCAAGCAAGGGGGAGCTGAAGCTTTCTTT.

The chain couples TRBV10-1 to TRBJ2-3, with D possibly TRBD2 on 5 matching bases. V lost 2 bases to trimming and J lost 8 bases, with 17 bases between them. Germline CDR1 WNHNN, CDR2 SYGVQD (reference sequence). This CDR3 spans 15 amino acids. CDR3 nucleotides: TGCGCCAGCAGTGAGGACGGAGGATACCTGGGTACGCAGTATTTT. This sequence encodes CASSEDGGYLGTQYF.

The gene calls are TRBV5-1 and TRBJ2-7, with a possible D match to TRBD1 (5 bases). The length of the CDR3 is 14 residues. V was clipped by 2 bases and J by 4 bases, with 13 bases between them. CDR1 and CDR2 (germline): SGHRS, YFSETQ. The CDR3 nucleotides read TGCGCCAGCAGCTTCGCCAGGGTGGAATACGAGCAGTACTTC. Its protein product is CASSFARVEYEQYF.

The gene calls are TRBV6-5 and TRBJ1-4; TRBD1 matches 8 bases. V was clipped by 6 bases and J by 4 bases; unmatched bases: 4. The CDR3 totals 14 residues. The V gene's germline CDR1 is MNHEY and CDR2 SVGAGI. CDR3: CASRQGGGNEKLFF. In DNA, the CDR3 is TGTGCCAGCAGACAGGGGGGCGGTAATGAAAAACTGTTTTTT.

This clone was counted only a few times. The CDR3 loop is CASSLDTGGNQPQHF. In DNA form, the CDR3 reads TGTGCCAGCAGCTTAGACACAGGGGGCAATCAGCCCCAGCATTTT. The chain couples TRBV7-8 to TRBJ1-5; 7 bases fit TRBD1. CDR1 is SGHVS and CDR2 is FQNEAQ in the germline V gene. The CDR3 has 15 amino acids. With V trimmed by 1 base and J by 2 bases, 2 bases remained unmatched.

V usage is TRBV18 and J usage is TRBJ2-2, with a tentative D call TRBD1 (6 bases). Deletions cut 1 base from V and 1 base from J, with 7 bases between. The CDR3 is 15 amino acids. Looked up from germline, CDR1 is KGHSH and CDR2 is LQKENI. The DNA for the CDR3 is TGTGCCAGCTCACCACAACAGGGGAACACCGGGGAGCTGTTTTTT. This encodes CASSPQQGNTGELFF.

The chain employs TRBV5-5 and TRBJ1-5, with D unresolved. CDR1 and CDR2 from the germline V gene are SGHKS and YYEKEE (reference sequence). The CDR3 has 14 residues. Trimming cost V 5 bases and J 2 bases, with 11 bases left between them. In DNA form, the CDR3 reads TGTGCCAGCAGTCAGTTAAGTGGCAATCAGCCCCAGCATTTT. It encodes CASSQLSGNQPQHF.

The chain is built from TRBV28 and TRBJ1-2; D unresolved. In germline, CDR1 is MDHEN, CDR2 SYDVKM. Trimming shortened V by 4 bases and J by 3 bases, and 9 bases separated the two germline ends. The CDR3 runs 13 residues. This CDR3 is CASSSSSDYGYTF. CDR3 coding DNA: TGTGCCAGCAGTTCCTCGTCCGACTATGGCTACACCTTC.

CDR3 in amino acids: CASSVQGLNTDTQYF. Written as DNA, the CDR3 is TGTGCCAGCAGCGTACAGGGCCTCAACACAGATACGCAGTATTTT. This chain links TRBV2 with TRBJ2-3; D perhaps matches TRBD1 (6 bases). CDR1 is SNHLY, CDR2 FYNNEI, per germline. V shed 6 bases and J shed 2 bases, with 15 bases lying between them. The CDR3 length is 15 residues.

The chain links TRBV5-1 to TRBJ2-3, with 12 bases aligning to TRBD2. The CDR3 has 16 residues. V shed 0 bases and J 6 bases; nucleotides not matched to a gene: 5. CDR1 and CDR2 (germline): SGHRS, YFSETQ. The CDR3 DNA reads TGCGCCAGCAGCTTGGGGCTAGCGGGGGGGCCGGATACGCAGTATTTT. This gives the protein CASSLGLAGGPDTQYF.

The gene calls are TRBV28 and TRBJ2-7, with TRBD1 matching 11 bases. Germline V gene data show CDR1 as MDHEN and CDR2 as SYDVKM. With 6 bases clipped from V and 4 bases from J, the junction kept 11 bases outside the gene matches. The CDR3 has 16 residues. The CDR3 region has the DNA TGTGCCAGCAGCCAAGTGATAGGGACAGGGGGATACGAGCAGTACTTC. Its translation is CASSQVIGTGGYEQYF.

The rearrangement links TRBV7-3 to TRBJ1-1, with 9 bases matching TRBD1. Germline V gene sequence: CDR1 SGHTA, CDR2 FQGTGA. The CDR3 totals 14 residues. V was clipped by 5 bases and J by 1 base; unmatched bases: 2. CDR3 nucleotides: TGTGCCAGCAGCCCGGGACAGGGGAACACTGAAGCTTTCTTT. Amino acid sequence: CASSPGQGNTEAFF.

V usage is TRBV7-2 and J usage is TRBJ2-5; 12 positions agree with TRBD1. CDR3 length: 15 residues. V lost 4 bases and J lost 5; bases outside the gene matches: 5. Germline CDR1 reads SGHTA; CDR2 reads FQGNSA. CDR3 nucleotides: TGTGCCAGCAGCTCAAGGGGGACAGGGGGCGAGACCCAGTACTTC. It translates to CASSSRGTGGETQYF.

The genes are TRBV2 and TRBJ1-5; unclear D gene. The CDR3 runs to 14 residues. V was clipped by 2 bases and J by 1 base, with 6 bases between them. Germline CDR1 reads SNHLY; CDR2 reads FYNNEI. CDR3 residues: CASSETNSNQPQHF. CDR3 sequence (DNA): TGTGCCAGCAGTGAAACTAACAGCAATCAGCCCCAGCATTTT.

The chain couples TRBV5-1 to TRBJ2-1; weak D call: TRBD2 (6 bases). The CDR3 has 16 residues. V gave up 3 bases and J gave up 0 bases, with 13 bases separating them. Germline V CDR1 and CDR2: SGHRS, YFSETQ. Here the CDR3 reads CASSSLTSSSYNEQFF. The CDR3 bases are TGCGCCAGCAGCTCCCTGACTAGTTCCTCCTACAATGAGCAGTTCTTC.

V is TRBV2 and J is TRBJ1-1; TRBD1 aligns across 10 bases. This CDR3 has 13 amino acids. Trimming took 4 bases from V and 7 from J; bases not matched to a gene: 3. Germline CDR1 is SNHLY and CDR2 is FYNNEI. The CDR3 region is CASSGDRGGEAFF. The CDR3 nucleotides read TGTGCCAGCAGTGGGGACAGGGGAGGTGAAGCTTTCTTT.

The chain uses TRBV29-1 and TRBJ2-7, with a weak D call TRBD1 (6 bases). Trimming took off 5 bases at V and 0 bases at J, with 11 bases between the two ends. The CDR3 has 13 residues. Germline CDR1 and CDR2: SQVTM and ANQGSEA. The CDR3 sequence is CSVKRGSSYEQYF. The DNA for the CDR3 is TGCAGCGTTAAAAGGGGGAGCTCCTACGAGCAGTACTTC.

This rearrangement joins TRBV18 to TRBJ1-1; possible D gene TRBD1, 5 bases. V lost 5 bases, J lost 2 bases, and 9 bases lay in between. Germline V gene data show CDR1 as KGHSH and CDR2 as LQKENI. This CDR3 contains 13 residues. The CDR3 loop reads CASSLDKNTEAFF. The CDR3 bases are TGTGCCAGCTCATTGGACAAAAACACTGAAGCTTTCTTT.

The V call is TRBV7-2, the J call TRBJ2-7; TRBD1 aligns across 7 bases. Germline assignment: CDR1 SGHTA and CDR2 FQGNSA. The CDR3 is 14 residues long. V dropped 5 bases and J dropped 2; count of bases not matched to a gene: 6. DNA of the CDR3: TGTGCCAGCAGCCGGGACAGTCCAACCTACGAGCAGTACTTC. It translates to CASSRDSPTYEQYF.

The chain carries TRBV4-2 and TRBJ2-2, with 9 positions matching TRBD2. CDR1 LGHNA and CDR2 YNFKEQ come from the germline V gene. The CDR3 runs 16 residues. V trimming: 0 bases; J trimming: 5 bases; junction bases outside the gene matches: 4. The CDR3 DNA sequence: TGTGCCAGCAGCCAAGATCAGGCGGGAGGGACCGGGGAGCTGTTTTTT. Translating it yields CASSQDQAGGTGELFF.